This T cell receptor (beta chain) was recovered during a study of shared clonotypes between healthy human individuals. Findings of the study overall: A handful of donors shared about 5% of their naive CD4 clonotypes.

This clone has only one observation. Antigen unknown. The run depth of the assay was deep. Clones were sequenced by immunoSEQ multiplex PCR, and TCRdb holds only the in-frame ones, with some missing. The table shows about 2.3 million clones, with about 92% occurring only once. Specimen: naive CD4+ T cells from PBMCs. Specified subset: CD45RA+ positively selected. This clonotype originated in a man in his late teens or twenties in good health. Some clones in this sample may be carry-over from other donors' samples.

The CDR3 loop reads CASSPEWTGTDEQFF. For the CDR3, the DNA is TGTGCCAGCTCACCAGAGTGGACAGGGACCGATGAGCAGTTCTTC. The chain carries TRBV18 and TRBJ2-1; the match to TRBD1 covers 8 bases. V was clipped by 2 bases and J by 8 bases; unmatched bases: 8. Per germline, CDR1 KGHSH and CDR2 LQKENI. CDR3 length equals 15 residues.